This TCR beta chain was identified in a study of regulatory T cells in long-lasting Graves disease. Study overall: Graves' patients, diagnosed recently, had received antithyroid drugs under 3 months.

Noted time point: newly diagnosed GD, antithyroid drugs for less than 3 months. There was RNA extracted from PBMCs, and the TCR library was made from it. Nine milliliters of peripheral blood went into EDTA tubes. The germline V gene encodes CDR1 SGHAT and CDR2 FQNNGV. The CDR3 contains 15 residues. iRepertoire HTBI primers and Arm-PCR of CDR3 regions built TCR beta libraries. MiXCR was run by TCRdb on the multiplex PCR reads, yielding one entry per CDR3 protein. The repertoire holds roughly 400,000 distinct CDR3 sequences, with around 16% as singletons. Study-level results: Authors noted too few samples as a limitation.

Points on this clonotype: Its antigen is still unknown. The junction differs from germline at one of its ends, possibly a read error.

These data also featured in a second study, about T cells in Graves' hyperthyroidism and ophthalmopathy. That study reports: In making diagnoses, clinical symptoms, serum thyroxine and TRAb, thyroid ultrasound and orbital computed tomography were all used.

This clonotype was sampled from a middle-aged woman with Graves disease. This sample comprised peripheral blood mononuclear cells (PBMCs), obtained at new diagnosis, from a patient treated with antithyroid drugs. This sequence joins TRBV11-2 and TRBJ2-1; maybe TRBD2 (5 bases). Written as DNA, the CDR3 is TGTGCCAGCAGCCGCAGCGGAGGCTCCTACAATGATCAGTTCTTC. The encoded protein is CASSRSGGSYNDQFF.